This TCR beta chain was recovered during a study of blood T cell repertoires in COVID-19. Per the authors' pipeline: For nucleated cells, counts were estimated from reference gene primer amplification. Data came from immunoSEQ multiplex PCR; TCRdb stores just in-frame clones and leaves some out. Clone size and the V and J calls come from that table; the DNA yielded D and trimming. The sample has about 280,000 clones, about nine tenths seen once. Those who participated ranged in age from about 18 to 89 years and resided in roughly 26 US areas. Source material: PBMCs or T cells enriched from blood (not recorded which). This sequence was found in a woman younger than 45 with acute COVID-19.

The CDR3 reads CAIWGGTATYEQYF. As DNA, the CDR3 is TGTGCCATCTGGGGGGGGACGGCCACCTACGAGCAGTACTTC. This sequence joins TRBV2 and TRBJ2-7; TRBD2 aligns across 7 bases. The CDR3 runs to 14 residues. Germline-derived CDR1 and CDR2 are SNHLY and FYNNEI. V shed 10 bases, J shed 2 bases, and the junction held 11 bases outside the gene matches.